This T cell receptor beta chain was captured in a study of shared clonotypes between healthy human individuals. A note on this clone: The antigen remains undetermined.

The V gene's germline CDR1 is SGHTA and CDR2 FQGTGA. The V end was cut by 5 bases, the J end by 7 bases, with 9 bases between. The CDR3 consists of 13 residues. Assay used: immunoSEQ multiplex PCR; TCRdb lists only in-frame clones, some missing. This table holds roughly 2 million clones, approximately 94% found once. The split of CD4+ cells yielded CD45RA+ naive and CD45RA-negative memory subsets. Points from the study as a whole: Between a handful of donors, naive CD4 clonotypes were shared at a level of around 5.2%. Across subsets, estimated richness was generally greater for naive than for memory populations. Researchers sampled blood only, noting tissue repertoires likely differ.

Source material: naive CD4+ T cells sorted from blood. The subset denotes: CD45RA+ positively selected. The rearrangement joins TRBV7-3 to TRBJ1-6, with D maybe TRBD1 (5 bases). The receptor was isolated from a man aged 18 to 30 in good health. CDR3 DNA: TGTGCCAGCAGCATGTCAGGGAATTCACCCCTCCACTTT. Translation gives CASSMSGNSPLHF.